The 21 T cell receptor beta chains listed next were all sequenced from one sample in a study of regulatory T cells in long-lasting Graves disease. Time point meaning: persistent/refractory GD, antithyroid drugs over 5 years with positive TRAb. The TCR library was prepared using RNA isolated from PBMCs. Researchers made TCR beta libraries by using iRepertoire HTBI primers and running Arm-PCR on CDR3 regions. MiXCR, applied by TCRdb to the multiplex PCR reads, yields one record per CDR3 protein. This table holds some 470,000 distinct CDR3 sequences, around a fifth found once. Sequenced material: peripheral blood mononuclear cells (PBMCs), taken when the disease was refractory, from a patient treated with antithyroid drugs. These TCRs come from a female donor with Graves disease.

The sample holds many counts of this clonotype. The chain links TRBV2 to TRBJ1-2; D is unresolved. V lost 1 base to trimming and J lost 2 bases, with 2 bases between them. In germline, CDR1 is SNHLY, CDR2 FYNNEI. The CDR3 loop spans 12 amino acids. The CDR3 loop is CASSEGNYGYTF. CDR3 coding DNA: TGTGCCAGCAGTGAAGGGAACTATGGCTACACCTTC.

Many counts were recorded for this clonotype. The chain couples TRBV12-3 or TRBV12-4 to TRBJ1-4; D uncertain. The CDR3 is 12 amino acids. V was shortened by 5 bases and J by 6 bases, with 7 bases between the two germline ends. CDR3 nucleotide sequence: TGTGCCAGCAGTCTCCGTCATGAAAAACTGTTTTTT. Translated: CASSLRHEKLFF.

This clonotype has ten or more counts. The chain joins TRBV28 to TRBJ1-6; TRBD1 matches at 10 bases. The V and J ends lost 4 bases and 10 bases, in that order; junction bases with no gene match: 7. This CDR3 spans 15 amino acids. Germline V gene sequence: CDR1 MDHEN, CDR2 SYDVKM. As DNA, the CDR3 is TGTGCCAGCAGTTCCGCGGGACAGGGGAGGTCACCCCTCCACTTT. Amino acid sequence: CASSSAGQGRSPLHF.

This clonotype was recorded many times. This chain uses TRBV19 with TRBJ1-2, with TRBD1 as a possible D gene (6 bases). Germline assignment: CDR1 LNHDA and CDR2 SQIVND (reference sequence). This CDR3 has 19 residues. V shed 7 bases and J shed 4 bases, with 31 bases lying between them. CDR3 DNA: TGTGCCAGTACCAGCCCGGGGGCCTCAGGTGGGAGTACTTCCTATGGCTACACCTTC. Residues: CASTSPGASGGSTSYGYTF.

The V call is TRBV7-9, the J call TRBJ2-7; tentatively, D is TRBD2 (6 bases). CDR3 length equals 14 residues. Germline V gives CDR1 SEHNR, CDR2 FQNEAQ (reference sequence). The V gene lost 5 bases and the J gene lost 2 bases, with 13 bases spanning the gap. The DNA for the CDR3 is TGTGCCAGCAGCCCCCGGGAGATTCCCTACGAGCAGTACTTC. It specifies CASSPREIPYEQYF.

This clonotype was picked up a small number of times. The chain uses TRBV29-1 and TRBJ1-1; no firm D call. V lost 3 bases and J lost 3, with 2 bases in between. Germline V gene lookup returns CDR1 SQVTM and CDR2 ANQGSEA. The CDR3 consists of 10 residues. The CDR3 DNA reads TGCAGCGTTGAGCACACTGAAGCTTTCTTT. This translates into CSVEHTEAFF.

This clonotype was counted only a few times. The chain employs TRBV7-3 and TRBJ2-7; D is uncertain. V was cut by 0 bases and J by 2 bases, with 8 bases left in between. Germline CDR1 and CDR2: SGHTA and FQGTGA. CDR3 size: 14 residues. In DNA form, the CDR3 reads TGTGCCAGCAGCTTAACGACGGGCCCCTACGAGCAGTACTTC. This gives the protein CASSLTTGPYEQYF.

The rearrangement links TRBV7-9 to TRBJ2-1; 7 bases agree with TRBD2. J gave up 0 bases and V 5 bases, and 7 bases lay outside the gene matches. CDR1 and CDR2 (germline): SEHNR, FQNEAQ (reference sequence). CDR3 length: 16 amino acids. In nucleotides, the CDR3 is TGTGCCAGCAGCAGTCGGGGGGTCGTCTCCTACAATGAGCAGTTCTTC. Its protein is CASSSRGVVSYNEQFF.

The sample holds a few counts of this clonotype. The chain joins TRBV7-6 to TRBJ2-6; 8 bases fit TRBD2. The CDR3 totals 17 residues. The germline CDR1 and CDR2 sequences are SGHVS and FNYEAQ. The V gene end was trimmed by 5 bases and the J gene end by 0 bases; junction bases not matched to a gene: 6. In DNA form, the CDR3 reads TGTGCCAGCAGCCACATAGCGGGGACCTCTGGGGCCAACGTCCTGACTTTC. This sequence encodes CASSHIAGTSGANVLTF.

About this clonotype itself: Given a much more abundant clone one base away, this may be a read error. The V gene is TRBV2, the J gene TRBJ1-5; 11 nucleotides agree with TRBD1. The CDR3 consists of 13 residues. CDR1 and CDR2 (germline): SNHLY, FYNNEI. Here the CDR3 reads CTSRTGGWQPQHF. As DNA, the CDR3 is TGTACCAGCCGGACAGGGGGCTGGCAGCCCCAGCATTTT.

This clonotype was seen a few times. The chain combines TRBV3-1 with TRBJ2-7, with D perhaps matching TRBD2 (5 bases). The CDR3 runs to 14 residues. The germline V gene has CDR1 LGHDT and CDR2 YNNKEL (reference sequence). V was clipped by 1 base and J by 0 bases, with 7 bases between them. The CDR3 coding sequence is TGTGCCAGCAGCCAAGTACGGGACTCCTACGAGCAGTACTTC. This encodes CASSQVRDSYEQYF.

This clonotype showed up many times. V usage is TRBV12-3 or TRBV12-4 and J usage is TRBJ1-6, with D unresolved. The germline V and J ends were trimmed by 4 bases and 10 bases, with 8 bases remaining between them. This CDR3 contains 12 residues. The chain's CDR3 is CASSSLGSPLHF. The CDR3 DNA is TGTGCCAGCAGTTCCCTGGGGTCACCCCTCCACTTT.

This clonotype was picked up one time. The J gene is TRBJ2-2, the V gene TRBV7-3; 10 nucleotides align to TRBD1. The CDR3 has 14 amino acids. The V gene's germline CDR1 is SGHTA and CDR2 FQGTGA. The J segment lost 10 bases and the V segment lost 4 bases, leaving 6 bases of the junction unmatched. The CDR3, as DNA: TGTGCCAGCAGCTCGGGACAGGGGCAGGTGGAGCTGTTTTTT. This sequence encodes CASSSGQGQVELFF.

Many counts were recorded for this clonotype. The rearrangement uses TRBV6-5 and TRBJ1-5, with a possible D match to TRBD1 (5 bases). The germline V and J ends were trimmed by 1 base and 0 bases, with 19 bases remaining between them. The CDR3 is 19 residues long. The germline gives CDR1 MNHEY, CDR2 SVGAGI. The CDR3 loop is CASSYWYRDVKGSNQPQHF. The CDR3 DNA follows: TGTGCCAGCAGTTACTGGTACCGGGACGTAAAGGGTAGCAATCAGCCCCAGCATTTT.

This clonotype was seen a handful of times. The V call is TRBV6-1, the J call TRBJ2-6; D is unresolved. This CDR3 is built from 17 residues. The germline gives CDR1 MNHNS, CDR2 SASEGT. V was clipped by 8 bases and J by 4 bases, with 21 bases between them. The CDR3 is CASRPIDRPSGANVLTF. CDR3 in DNA: TGTGCCAGCCGTCCCATCGATCGACCGTCGGGGGCCAACGTCCTGACTTTC.

On this clonotype itself: A much larger clone lies a single base off, so this may be a read error. V is TRBV28 and J is TRBJ1-5; 9 bases are a match to TRBD1. The germline V gene encodes CDR1 MDHEN and CDR2 SYDVKM. With V trimmed by 5 bases and J by 1 base, 15 bases remained unmatched. The CDR3 loop spans 19 amino acids. The CDR3 DNA sequence: TGTGCCAGCAGTCTCCAGACGAGGACAGGGGTTTTGAGCAATCAGCCCCAGCATTTT. Translation: CASSLQTRTGVLSNQPQHF.

This clonotype was detected a few times. This chain connects TRBV10-3 to TRBJ1-6, with D possibly TRBD1 on 5 matching bases. The CDR3 loop spans 16 amino acids. The germline V gene encodes CDR1 ENHRY and CDR2 SYGVKD. V shed 6 bases and J shed 7 bases, with 19 bases lying between them. The CDR3: CAISSPSGDRNSPLHF. As DNA, the CDR3 is TGTGCCATCAGCTCTCCATCGGGGGACCGAAATTCACCCCTCCACTTT.

This clonotype was seen ten or more times. The chain couples TRBV27 to TRBJ1-2, with a possible D match to TRBD1 (5 bases). The CDR3 is 14 residues long. The V end was cut by 4 bases, the J end by 4 bases, with 13 bases between. Per the germline V gene, CDR1 is MNHEY and CDR2 is SMNVEV (reference sequence). CDR3 sequence reads: CASSYRDDAYGYTF. CDR3 DNA: TGTGCCAGCAGTTACCGGGACGATGCCTATGGCTACACCTTC.

With respect to this clonotype: A much larger clone lies a single base off, so this may be a read error. The chain employs TRBV19 and TRBJ2-7; D is perhaps TRBD2 (5 bases). CDR1 and CDR2 from the germline V gene are LNHDA and SQIVND (reference sequence). The CDR3 totals 12 residues. Trimming removed 10 bases from V and 4 bases from J, with 14 bases in between. The CDR3 protein is CANSDIGYEQYF. CDR3 DNA sequence: TGTGCCAATAGCGACATTGGGTACGAGCAGTACTTC. The complete variable domain, with remaining parts taken from reference TRBV19 and TRBJ2-7, reads DGGITQSPKYLFRKEGQNVTLSCEQNLNHDAMYWYRQDPGQGLRLIYYSQIVNDFQKGDIAEGYSVSREKKESFPLTVTSAQKNPTAFYLCANSDIGYEQYFGPGTRLTVT.

This clonotype appeared a few times. The chain joins TRBV28 to TRBJ2-5, with a tentative D call TRBD1 (5 bases). V was clipped by 11 bases and J by 3 bases, with 22 bases between them. This CDR3 comprises 15 residues. Germline assignment: CDR1 MDHEN and CDR2 SYDVKM. CDR3 residues: CAGGAVRLGEETQYF. Written as DNA, the CDR3 is TGTGCCGGCGGTGCGGTTAGGCTAGGGGAAGAGACCCAGTACTTC.

The V call is TRBV20-1, the J call TRBJ1-5, with no clear D. V was clipped by 3 bases and J by 1 base, with 19 bases between them. The CDR3 loop spans 17 amino acids. Germline CDR1 is DFQATT and CDR2 is SNEGSKA (reference sequence). The CDR3 sequence: CSASLTGTFGSNQPQHF. DNA of the CDR3: TGCAGTGCTAGTCTAACCGGTACCTTTGGGAGCAATCAGCCCCAGCATTTT.